The present TCR beta chain was sequenced within a study of cytomegalovirus exposure and HLA in healthy donors. Trimming left V 4 bases short and J 3 bases short, with 11 bases between. The germline V gene encodes CDR1 SGHRS and CDR2 YFSETQ. The CDR3 consists of 14 residues. Produced via immunoSEQ multiplex PCR; TCRdb's table is partial and in-frame only. Among approximately 200,000 clones, 80% to 85% were seen once, and the ten largest hold 0.95% to 1.5%. V gene TRBV5-1 combines with J gene TRBJ2-1; a possible D gene is TRBD1 (6 bases). This receptor was obtained from a woman between 25 and 40 years old in good health and CMV-seronegative. The sample consisted of PBMCs. Here the CDR3 reads CASSPGQNYNEQFF. The CDR3 DNA reads TGCGCCAGCAGCCCCGGACAGAACTACAATGAGCAGTTCTTC.